A selection of T cell receptor beta chains follows, all from one sample in a study. TCRdb reanalysed the 5' RACE reads using MiXCR and keeps one entry per CDR3 protein. In the table there are more than 4,500 distinct CDR3 sequences, around 70% of which are singletons. The sequenced material came from naive CD4+ T cells sorted from blood. The receptors originated from a female donor with breast cancer. CDR3s include the opening cysteine and the closing phenylalanine or tryptophan. The D gene is left open where the match is weak. Rows may omit the clone size; those that give it use once, few, many or a size class.

CDR3 protein: CSASAGGLGYTF
CDR3 DNA: TGCAGTGCTAGTGCAGGGGGTCTGGGCTACACCTTC
V gene: TRBV20-1
D gene: TRBD1
J gene: TRBJ1-2
clone size: NA

CDR3 protein: CASSFTYEQYF
CDR3 DNA: TGTGCCAGCAGCTTCACCTACGAGCAGTACTTC
V gene: TRBV7-9
D gene: NA
J gene: TRBJ2-7
clone size: NA

CDR3 protein: CASSRDRLSNQPQHF
CDR3 DNA: TGTGCCAGCAGTAGGGACAGGTTAAGCAATCAGCCCCAGCATTTT
V gene: TRBV12-3/TRBV12-4
D gene: TRBD1
J gene: TRBJ1-5
clone size: NA

CDR3 protein: CASSFRRHDEQFF
CDR3 DNA: TGTGCCAGCAGCTTTCGTAGGCATGATGAGCAGTTCTTC
V gene: TRBV7-9
D gene: NA
J gene: TRBJ2-1
clone size: NA

CDR3 protein: CASSQDLGGVMVPLHF
CDR3 DNA: TGTGCCAGCAGCCAAGATTTGGGCGGGGTAATGGTACCCCTCCACTTT
V gene: TRBV4-2
D gene: NA
J gene: TRBJ1-6
clone size: NA

CDR3 protein: CASSYPPTKTGGPGELFF
CDR3 DNA: TGTGCCAGCAGTTACCCACCTACGAAAACAGGGGGCCCCGGGGAGCTGTTTTTT
V gene: TRBV6-5
D gene: TRBD1
J gene: TRBJ2-2
clone size: NA

CDR3 protein: CAISERQGSSYEQYF
CDR3 DNA: TGTGCCATCAGTGAGAGACAGGGAAGTTCCTACGAGCAGTACTTC
V gene: TRBV10-3
D gene: TRBD1
J gene: TRBJ2-7
clone size: NA

CDR3 protein: CASSLLLRGTSGTNEQFF
CDR3 DNA: TGTGCCAGCAGCCTCCTACTAAGAGGGACTAGCGGGACCAATGAGCAGTTCTTC
V gene: TRBV4-2
D gene: TRBD2
J gene: TRBJ2-1
clone size: few

CDR3 protein: CASSVEAVTGELFF
CDR3 DNA: TGTGCCAGCAGCGTAGAGGCGGTTACCGGGGAGCTGTTTTTT
V gene: TRBV9
D gene: NA
J gene: TRBJ2-2
clone size: few

CDR3 protein: CASSNSGGADTQYF
CDR3 DNA: TGCGCCAGCAGCAATAGCGGGGGGGCAGATACGCAGTATTTT
V gene: TRBV5-1
D gene: TRBD2
J gene: TRBJ2-3
clone size: NA

CDR3 protein: CSARGRGVVVYGYTF
CDR3 DNA: TGCAGTGCTAGGGGCCGCGGCGTAGTAGTTTATGGCTACACCTTC
V gene: TRBV20-1
D gene: NA
J gene: TRBJ1-2
clone size: NA

CDR3 protein: CASSTALGNTEAFF
CDR3 DNA: TGCGCCAGCAGCACCGCGTTAGGTAACACTGAAGCTTTCTTT
V gene: TRBV4-1
D gene: NA
J gene: TRBJ1-1
clone size: few

CDR3 protein: CASSPGTAKETQYF
CDR3 DNA: TGTGCCAGCAGTCCCGGGACAGCTAAAGAGACCCAGTACTTC
V gene: TRBV27
D gene: TRBD1
J gene: TRBJ2-5
clone size: NA

CDR3 protein: CSVEGGRTQYF
CDR3 DNA: TGCAGCGTTGAAGGAGGAAGGACCCAGTACTTC
V gene: TRBV29-1
D gene: NA
J gene: TRBJ2-5
clone size: NA

CDR3 protein: CASSLRGGVDEQFF
CDR3 DNA: TGTGCCAGCAGTTTAAGGGGAGGGGTGGATGAGCAGTTCTTC
V gene: TRBV28
D gene: TRBD2
J gene: TRBJ2-1
clone size: NA

CDR3 protein: CASSLFGARTEAFF
CDR3 DNA: TGTGCCAGCAGTTTATTCGGGGCGCGCACTGAAGCTTTCTTT
V gene: TRBV12-3/TRBV12-4
D gene: NA
J gene: TRBJ1-1
clone size: NA

CDR3 protein: CASSLAAGSYNSPLHF
CDR3 DNA: TGTGCCAGCAGCTTGGCGGCAGGCTCCTATAATTCACCCCTCCACTTT
V gene: TRBV5-6
D gene: NA
J gene: TRBJ1-6
clone size: NA

CDR3 protein: CSATGAGLAVYSTDTQYF
CDR3 DNA: TGCAGTGCCACCGGTGCGGGACTAGCGGTCTATAGCACAGATACGCAGTATTTT
V gene: TRBV20-1
D gene: TRBD2
J gene: TRBJ2-3
clone size: once

CDR3 protein: CASSQSLAGGSSYEQYF
CDR3 DNA: TGTGCCAGCAGCCAGAGCCTAGCGGGGGGCTCCTCCTACGAGCAGTACTTC
V gene: TRBV4-2
D gene: TRBD2
J gene: TRBJ2-7
clone size: once

CDR3 protein: CASSLEVNTEAFF
CDR3 DNA: TGTGCTAGCAGCTTAGAGGTGAACACTGAAGCTTTCTTT
V gene: TRBV7-7
D gene: NA
J gene: TRBJ1-1
clone size: few

CDR3 protein: CASSEARDTEASF
CDR3 DNA: TGTGCCAGCAGTGAGGCCCGGGACACTGAAGCTTCCTTT
V gene: TRBV6-4
D gene: NA
J gene: TRBJ1-1
clone size: NA

CDR3 protein: CASSRDSYNEQFF
CDR3 DNA: TGTGCCAGCAGCCGTGACTCATACAATGAGCAGTTCTTC
V gene: TRBV6-6
D gene: NA
J gene: TRBJ2-1
clone size: NA

CDR3 protein: CASSNPRGLPSGANVLTF
CDR3 DNA: TGCGCCAGCAGCAACCCGAGGGGGCTCCCCTCTGGGGCCAACGTCCTGACTTTC
V gene: TRBV5-1
D gene: TRBD1
J gene: TRBJ2-6
clone size: NA

CDR3 protein: CASTTANYNEQFF
CDR3 DNA: TGTGCCAGCACTACGGCAAATTACAATGAGCAGTTCTTC
V gene: TRBV9
D gene: NA
J gene: TRBJ2-1
clone size: few

CDR3 protein: CASRSDRGNTEAFF
CDR3 DNA: TGCGCCAGCAGATCGGACAGGGGCAACACTGAAGCTTTCTTT
V gene: TRBV5-1
D gene: TRBD1
J gene: TRBJ1-1
clone size: few

CDR3 protein: CASSLSLAVVNEQFF
CDR3 DNA: TGTGCCAGCAGCTTATCGCTAGCGGTTGTCAATGAGCAGTTCTTC
V gene: TRBV7-2
D gene: TRBD2
J gene: TRBJ2-1
clone size: few

CDR3 protein: CASSLSLARALQETQYF
CDR3 DNA: TGTGCCAGCAGTTTAAGCCTGGCCAGGGCACTCCAAGAGACCCAGTACTTC
V gene: TRBV27
D gene: NA
J gene: TRBJ2-5
clone size: few

CDR3 protein: CASSTDGNTEAFF
CDR3 DNA: TGCGCCAGCAGCACCGACGGTAACACTGAAGCTTTCTTT
V gene: TRBV5-1
D gene: NA
J gene: TRBJ1-1
clone size: NA

CDR3 protein: CSARDMGAGVNTGELFF
CDR3 DNA: TGCAGTGCTAGAGATATGGGAGCGGGAGTAAACACCGGGGAGCTGTTTTTT
V gene: TRBV20-1
D gene: TRBD2
J gene: TRBJ2-2
clone size: few

CDR3 protein: CSARPGQSYGYTF
CDR3 DNA: TGCAGTGCTAGACCCGGACAGTCCTATGGCTACACCTTC
V gene: TRBV20-1
D gene: NA
J gene: TRBJ1-2
clone size: few

CDR3 protein: CASSFTSLSHNEQFF
CDR3 DNA: TGTGCCAGCAGTTTTACTAGCCTCTCCCACAATGAGCAGTTCTTC
V gene: TRBV27
D gene: NA
J gene: TRBJ2-1
clone size: NA

CDR3 protein: CASSSLAGGRSEQFF
CDR3 DNA: TGTGCCAGCAGTTCCCTAGCGGGAGGAAGAAGTGAGCAGTTCTTC
V gene: TRBV28
D gene: TRBD2
J gene: TRBJ2-1
clone size: NA

CDR3 protein: CASSPTSRGANTEAFF
CDR3 DNA: TGTGCCAGCAGCCCCACCAGTCGGGGGGCGAACACTGAAGCTTTCTTT
V gene: TRBV7-8
D gene: NA
J gene: TRBJ1-1
clone size: NA

CDR3 protein: CVSSRQLGEAFF
CDR3 DNA: TGTGTCAGCAGTCGACAACTTGGTGAAGCTTTCTTT
V gene: TRBV6-5
D gene: NA
J gene: TRBJ1-1
clone size: NA

CDR3 protein: CASSSAGGEQYF
CDR3 DNA: TGTGCCAGCAGTTCGGCAGGCGGAGAGCAGTACTTC
V gene: TRBV6-2/TRBV6-3
D gene: NA
J gene: TRBJ2-7
clone size: NA

CDR3 protein: CASRPQGYGYTF
CDR3 DNA: TGTGCCAGCAGACCACAGGGCTATGGCTACACCTTC
V gene: TRBV6-6
D gene: NA
J gene: TRBJ1-2
clone size: few

CDR3 protein: CASSTGQFSYEQYF
CDR3 DNA: TGTGCCAGCAGTACCGGACAGTTCTCCTACGAGCAGTACTTC
V gene: TRBV6-6
D gene: NA
J gene: TRBJ2-7
clone size: NA

CDR3 protein: CASSFPGPGTYEQYF
CDR3 DNA: TGTGCCAGCAGCTTCCCTGGCCCAGGGACCTACGAGCAGTACTTC
V gene: TRBV7-9
D gene: NA
J gene: TRBJ2-7
clone size: NA

CDR3 protein: CASSFTATGNEQYF
CDR3 DNA: TGTGCCAGCAGTTTCACAGCGACAGGCAATGAGCAGTACTTC
V gene: TRBV27
D gene: NA
J gene: TRBJ2-7
clone size: once

CDR3 protein: CASSLTEDSRNNEQFF
CDR3 DNA: TGCGCCAGCAGCCTAACCGAAGACTCGCGTAACAATGAGCAGTTCTTC
V gene: TRBV4-1
D gene: NA
J gene: TRBJ2-1
clone size: NA

CDR3 protein: CASREQAGWTEAFF
CDR3 DNA: TGTGCCAGCAGGGAACAGGCAGGGTGGACTGAAGCTTTCTTT
V gene: TRBV12-3/TRBV12-4
D gene: NA
J gene: TRBJ1-1
clone size: NA